The 18 T cell receptor beta chains below come from one sample, sequenced in a study of shared clonotypes between healthy human individuals. CD45RO-negative, CCR7-selected cells formed the naive CD8 fraction, which excluded terminally differentiated effector memory CD45RA+ cells. Sequenced by immunoSEQ multiplex PCR; TCRdb stores in-frame clones only, minus some. The repertoire holds 2 million to 2.5 million clones, with about 94% as singletons. Input material: naive CD8+ T cells sorted from blood. The receptors were gathered from a young man in good health.

The rearrangement links TRBV10-3 to TRBJ2-1, with D maybe TRBD1 (5 bases). The CDR3 length is 13 residues. The V gene's germline CDR1 is ENHRY and CDR2 SYGVKD. Trimming took 6 bases from V and 9 from J, leaving 15 bases between them. The CDR3 here is CAIRAMIQGEQFF. The CDR3 coding sequence is TGTGCCATCAGGGCCATGATCCAGGGTGAGCAGTTCTTC.

The chain carries TRBV6-6 and TRBJ2-7; tentatively, D is TRBD2 (5 bases). Germline CDR1 reads MNHNY; CDR2 reads SVGAGI (reference sequence). Trimming cost V 0 bases and J 3 bases, with 15 bases left between them. CDR3 length: 16 residues. CDR3 residues: CASSYSKLDGVYEQYF. DNA for the CDR3: TGTGCCAGCAGTTACTCGAAACTGGACGGGGTCTACGAGCAGTACTTC.

CDR3 nucleotides: TGTGCTAGTGAAGACTACCCCGACAATGAGCAGTTCTTC. Its protein is CASEDYPDNEQFF. The chain is built from TRBV12-5 and TRBJ2-1, with D possibly matching TRBD2 (5 bases). Germline CDR1 is LGHNT and CDR2 is FRNRAP. The CDR3 extends over 13 amino acids. Trimming removed 7 bases at V and 5 bases at J, with 12 bases between.

V is TRBV1 and J is TRBJ2-1. TRBV1 is assigned pseudogene status. CDR3 size: 17 residues. The CDR3 spells CTSSRGGSGTRYNEQFF. DNA for the CDR3: TGCACCAGCAGCCGAGGGGGATCCGGGACTCGTTACAATGAGCAGTTCTTC.

The J gene is TRBJ1-5, the V gene TRBV6-1, with D possibly being TRBD1 (6 bases). Trimming took 5 bases from V and 5 from J, leaving 16 bases between them. Germline V gene lookup returns CDR1 MNHNS and CDR2 SASEGT. This CDR3 is 15 amino acids long. The CDR3 sequence: CASSTGPQGDQPQHF. CDR3 nucleotides: TGTGCCAGCAGTACAGGGCCCCAAGGGGATCAGCCCCAGCATTTT.

Remarks on this clone: Different DNA sequences within this sample yield the same CDR3. The V gene is TRBV4-1, the J gene TRBJ2-7, with TRBD1 matching 8 bases. Germline lookup yields CDR1 MGHRA and CDR2 YSYEKL. The CDR3 spans 14 residues. The junction had 3 bases not matched to a gene; V was cut back by 3 bases and J by 2 bases. The CDR3 coding sequence is TGCGCCAGCAGCCATCGGACAGGGACCTACGAGCAGTACTTC. Protein product: CASSHRTGTYEQYF.

This clone appeared a single time. V usage is TRBV7-2 and J usage is TRBJ1-1, with D tentatively TRBD1 (5 bases). The CDR3 is made up of 15 amino acids. The V gene's germline CDR1 is SGHTA and CDR2 FQGNSA. V dropped 0 bases and J dropped 4 bases, with 12 bases sitting between them. CDR3 bases: TGTGCCAGCAGCTTAGCCCAGGGCTGGGTCACTGAAGCTTTCTTT. This sequence encodes CASSLAQGWVTEAFF.

V gene TRBV5-6 combines with J gene TRBJ2-3; no clear D. From germline, CDR1 is SGHDT and CDR2 YYEEEE. The germline V and J ends were trimmed by 2 bases and 2 bases, with 12 bases remaining between them. The CDR3 totals 15 residues. The CDR3 DNA follows: TGTGCCAGCAGCTTTAGGGCAGAGCCCACAGATACGCAGTATTTT. This sequence encodes CASSFRAEPTDTQYF.

In nucleotides, the CDR3 is TGTGCCAGCAGCTCACAGGGGGGGCAGCCCCAGCATTTT. It yields the protein CASSSQGGQPQHF. V usage is TRBV5-4 and J usage is TRBJ1-5; 8 nucleotides agree with TRBD1. Trimming at V came to 3 bases and at J to 7 bases, leaving 3 bases not matched to a gene. There are 13 residues in the CDR3. Looked up from germline, CDR1 is SGHNT and CDR2 is YYREEE (reference sequence). Full variable domain (rest looked up from reference TRBV5-4 and TRBJ1-5): ETGVTQSPTHLIKTRGQQVTLRCSSQSGHNTVSWYQQALGQGPQFIFQYYREEENGRGNFPPRFSGLQFPNYSSELNVNALELDDSALYLCASSSQGGQPQHFGDGTRLSIL.

In the case of this clone: This same CDR3 is encoded by further DNA sequences in the sample. The rearrangement links TRBV28 to TRBJ2-3; maybe TRBD1 (6 bases). Germline CDR1 and CDR2: MDHEN and SYDVKM. The CDR3 runs 13 residues. V was pared by 3 bases and J by 4 bases, with 8 bases between. CDR3 protein: CASSFRGPDTQYF. As DNA, the CDR3 is TGTGCCAGCAGTTTCAGGGGACCAGATACGCAGTATTTT.

The chain recombines TRBV10-3 with TRBJ2-7; TRBD2 might be the D (6 bases). Trimming took 8 bases from V and 5 from J, leaving 10 bases between them. The germline V gene has CDR1 ENHRY and CDR2 SYGVKD. The CDR3 is made up of 11 amino acids. In DNA, the CDR3 is TGTGCCATCCAGGGCGGGGACGAGCAGTACTTC. Amino acid sequence: CAIQGGDEQYF.

The chain has TRBV5-1 and TRBJ2-3, with TRBD2 matching 9 bases. Germline V gene lookup returns CDR1 SGHRS and CDR2 YFSETQ. J lost 4 bases, V lost 2 bases, and 5 bases had no gene match. The CDR3 extends over 15 amino acids. CDR3 region: CASSFVVAGADTQYF. In DNA, the CDR3 is TGCGCCAGCAGCTTCGTTGTAGCGGGAGCAGATACGCAGTATTTT.

The chain combines TRBV11-2 with TRBJ2-1, with TRBD2 as a possible D gene (6 bases). The CDR3 has 12 amino acids. CDR1 is SGHAT, CDR2 FQNNGV, per germline. The V end lost 3 bases, the J end lost 9 bases, and 9 bases lay between the germline ends. CDR3 amino acids: CASSLGEAEQFF. The CDR3 nucleotides read TGTGCCAGCAGCTTGGGGGAGGCTGAGCAGTTCTTC.

This chain uses TRBV18 with TRBJ1-3; weak D call: TRBD1 (6 bases). V lost 5 bases to trimming and J lost 0 bases, with 11 bases between them. There are 15 residues in the CDR3. Germline CDR1 KGHSH, CDR2 LQKENI. Here the CDR3 reads CASSSTGYSGNTIYF. The DNA for the CDR3 is TGTGCCAGCTCATCGACAGGATACTCTGGAAACACCATATATTTT.

The chain uses TRBV27 and TRBJ2-3; a possible D gene is TRBD2 (6 bases). Trimming stripped 7 bases from V and 0 bases from J, with 11 bases between. In germline, CDR1 is MNHEY, CDR2 SMNVEV (reference sequence). The CDR3 extends over 14 amino acids. The CDR3 sequence: CASTRGGSTDTQYF. DNA for the CDR3: TGTGCCAGCACAAGGGGAGGTAGCACAGATACGCAGTATTTT.

The V call is TRBV29-1, the J call TRBJ1-4; unclear D gene. The germline gives CDR1 SQVTM, CDR2 ANQGSEA. Trimming took 6 bases from V and 8 from J, leaving 19 bases between them. This CDR3 region has 14 residues. This chain's CDR3 is CSVRIKGREEKLFF. The CDR3 region has the DNA TGCAGCGTGCGGATAAAGGGTCGTGAAGAAAAACTGTTTTTT.

The chain uses TRBV6-1 and TRBJ2-1; 12 nucleotides match TRBD2. The CDR3 consists of 15 residues. CDR1 and CDR2 from the germline V gene are MNHNS and SASEGT. V trimming: 3 bases; J trimming: 9 bases; junction bases outside the gene matches: 6. The CDR3 protein is CASSDPGTSGFEQFF. The DNA of the CDR3 is TGTGCCAGCAGTGATCCCGGGACTAGCGGGTTTGAGCAGTTCTTC.

This chain links TRBV25-1 with TRBJ2-5; TRBD2 is a possible D gene (5 bases). This CDR3 has 18 residues. V lost 2 bases and J 0 bases, leaving 19 bases between the germline ends. From germline, CDR1 is MGHDK and CDR2 SYGVNS. The CDR3 DNA sequence: TGTGCCAGCAGTGAAGCGGGCGAACTTGGTGGGTACCAAGAGACCCAGTACTTC. It is translated as CASSEAGELGGYQETQYF.